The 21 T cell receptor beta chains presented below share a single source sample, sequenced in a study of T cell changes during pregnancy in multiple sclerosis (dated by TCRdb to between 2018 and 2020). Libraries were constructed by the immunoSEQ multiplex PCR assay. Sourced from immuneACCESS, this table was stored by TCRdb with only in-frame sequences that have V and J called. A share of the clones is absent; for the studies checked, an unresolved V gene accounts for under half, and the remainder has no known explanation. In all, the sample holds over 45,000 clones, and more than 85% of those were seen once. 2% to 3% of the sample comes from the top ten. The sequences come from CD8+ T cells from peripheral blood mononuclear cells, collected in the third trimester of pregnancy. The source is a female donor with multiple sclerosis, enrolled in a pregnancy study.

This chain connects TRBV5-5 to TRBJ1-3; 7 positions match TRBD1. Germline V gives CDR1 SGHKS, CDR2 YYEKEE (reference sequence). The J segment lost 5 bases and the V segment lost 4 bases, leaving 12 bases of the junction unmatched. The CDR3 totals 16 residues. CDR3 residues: CASSKSPDRSRNTIYF. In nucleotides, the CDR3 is TGTGCCAGCAGCAAAAGCCCGGACAGGTCCAGAAACACCATATATTTT.

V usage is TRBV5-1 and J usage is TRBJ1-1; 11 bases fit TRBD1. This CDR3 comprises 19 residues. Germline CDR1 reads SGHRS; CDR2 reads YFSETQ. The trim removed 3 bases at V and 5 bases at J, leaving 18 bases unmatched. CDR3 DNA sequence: TGCGCCAGCAGCTGGGGACCCGGGACAGGGGGTATGAAGGGTACTGAAGCTTTCTTT. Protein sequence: CASSWGPGTGGMKGTEAFF.

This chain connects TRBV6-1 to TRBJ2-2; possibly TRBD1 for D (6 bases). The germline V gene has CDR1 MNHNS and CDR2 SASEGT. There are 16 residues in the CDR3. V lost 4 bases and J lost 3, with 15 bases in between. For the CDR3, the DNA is TGTGCCAGCAGTGCTCAAGACAGGAGTTACACCGGGGAGCTGTTTTTT. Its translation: CASSAQDRSYTGELFF.

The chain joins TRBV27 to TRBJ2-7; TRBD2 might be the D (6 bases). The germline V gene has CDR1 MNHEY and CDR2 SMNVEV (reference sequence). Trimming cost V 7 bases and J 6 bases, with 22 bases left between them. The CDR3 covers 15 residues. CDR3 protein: CASIPGGGRLSEQYF. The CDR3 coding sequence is TGTGCCAGCATCCCCGGGGGTGGGAGGCTAAGCGAGCAGTACTTC.

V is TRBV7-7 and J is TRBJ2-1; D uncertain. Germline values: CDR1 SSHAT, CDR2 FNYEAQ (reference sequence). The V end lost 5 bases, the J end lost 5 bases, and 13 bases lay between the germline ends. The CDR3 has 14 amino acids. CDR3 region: CASSRDWLNNEQFF. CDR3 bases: TGTGCCAGCAGCCGAGACTGGCTTAACAATGAGCAGTTCTTC.

CDR3: CASGTGSTYEQYF. In DNA, the CDR3 is TGTGCCTCTGGGACAGGTTCGACCTACGAGCAGTACTTC. The chain recombines TRBV28 with TRBJ2-7; 8 bases are shared with TRBD1. V lost 11 bases, J lost 2 bases, and 8 bases stayed unmatched. CDR1 is MDHEN, CDR2 SYDVKM, per germline. CDR3 length equals 13 residues.

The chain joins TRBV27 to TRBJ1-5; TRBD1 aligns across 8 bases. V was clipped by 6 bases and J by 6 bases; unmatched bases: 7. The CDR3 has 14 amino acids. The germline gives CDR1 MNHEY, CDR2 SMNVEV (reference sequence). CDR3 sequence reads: CASRKQGGGQPQHF. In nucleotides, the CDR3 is TGTGCCAGCAGGAAACAGGGGGGAGGTCAGCCCCAGCATTTT.

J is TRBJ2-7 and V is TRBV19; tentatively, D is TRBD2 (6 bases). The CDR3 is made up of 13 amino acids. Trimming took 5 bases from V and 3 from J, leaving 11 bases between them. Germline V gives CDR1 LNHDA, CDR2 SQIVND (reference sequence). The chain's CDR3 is CASSFAEGYEQYF. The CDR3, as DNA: TGTGCCAGTAGTTTTGCGGAGGGCTACGAGCAGTACTTC.

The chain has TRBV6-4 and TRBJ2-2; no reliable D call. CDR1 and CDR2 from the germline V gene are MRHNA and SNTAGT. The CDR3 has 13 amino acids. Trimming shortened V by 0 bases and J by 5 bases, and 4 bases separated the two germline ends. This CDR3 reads CASSDSQTGELFF. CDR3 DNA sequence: TGTGCCAGCAGTGACTCGCAGACCGGGGAGCTGTTTTTT.

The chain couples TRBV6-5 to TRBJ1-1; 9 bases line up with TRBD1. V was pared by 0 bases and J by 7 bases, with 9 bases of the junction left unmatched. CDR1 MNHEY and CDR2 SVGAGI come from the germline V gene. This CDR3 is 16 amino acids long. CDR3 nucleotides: TGTGCCAGCAGTTACTCCGGGACAGGGCCTGGGGATGAAGCTTTCTTT. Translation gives CASSYSGTGPGDEAFF.

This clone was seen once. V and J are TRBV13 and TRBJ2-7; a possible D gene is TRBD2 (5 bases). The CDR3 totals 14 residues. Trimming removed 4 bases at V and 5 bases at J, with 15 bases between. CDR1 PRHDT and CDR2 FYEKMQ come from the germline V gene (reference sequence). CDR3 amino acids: CASSSTGGLDEQYF. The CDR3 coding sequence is TGTGCCAGCAGCTCCACCGGAGGTCTGGACGAGCAGTACTTC. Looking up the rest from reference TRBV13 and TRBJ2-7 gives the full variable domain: AAGVIQSPRHLIKEKRETATLKCYPIPRHDTVYWYQQGPGQDPQFLISFYEKMQSDKGSIPDRFSAQQFSDYHSELNMSSLELGDSALYFCASSSTGGLDEQYFGPGTRLTVT.

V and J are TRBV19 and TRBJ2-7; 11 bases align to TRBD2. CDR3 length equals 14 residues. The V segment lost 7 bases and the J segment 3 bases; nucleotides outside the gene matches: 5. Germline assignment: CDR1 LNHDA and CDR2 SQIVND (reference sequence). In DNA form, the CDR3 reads TGTGCCAGTAATCCTGGGACTAGCGGCTACGAGCAGTACTTC. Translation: CASNPGTSGYEQYF.

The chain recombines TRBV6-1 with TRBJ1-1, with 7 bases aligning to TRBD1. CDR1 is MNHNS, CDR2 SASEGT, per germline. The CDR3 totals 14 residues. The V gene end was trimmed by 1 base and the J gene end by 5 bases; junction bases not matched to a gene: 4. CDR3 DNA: TGTGCCAGCAGTGAAGAGGGGGCAAAGACTGAAGCTTTCTTT. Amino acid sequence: CASSEEGAKTEAFF.

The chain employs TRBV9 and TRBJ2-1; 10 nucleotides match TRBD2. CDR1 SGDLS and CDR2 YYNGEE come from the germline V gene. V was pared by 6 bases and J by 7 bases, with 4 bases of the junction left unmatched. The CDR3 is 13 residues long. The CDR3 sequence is CASNPSGRNEQFF. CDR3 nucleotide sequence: TGTGCCAGCAACCCTAGCGGGAGAAATGAGCAGTTCTTC.

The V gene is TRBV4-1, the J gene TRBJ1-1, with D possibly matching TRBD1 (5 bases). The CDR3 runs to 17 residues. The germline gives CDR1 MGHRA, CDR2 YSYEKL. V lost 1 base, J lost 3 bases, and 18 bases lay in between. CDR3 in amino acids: CASSQVGIGGVDTEAFF. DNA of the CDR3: TGCGCCAGCAGCCAAGTAGGTATCGGAGGGGTCGACACTGAAGCTTTCTTT.

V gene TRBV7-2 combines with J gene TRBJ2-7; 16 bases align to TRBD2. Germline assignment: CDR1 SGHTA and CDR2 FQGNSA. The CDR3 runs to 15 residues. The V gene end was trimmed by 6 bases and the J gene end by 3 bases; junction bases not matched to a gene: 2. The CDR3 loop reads CASRGTSGRGYEQYF. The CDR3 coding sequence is TGTGCCAGCAGAGGGACTAGCGGGAGGGGCTACGAGCAGTACTTC.

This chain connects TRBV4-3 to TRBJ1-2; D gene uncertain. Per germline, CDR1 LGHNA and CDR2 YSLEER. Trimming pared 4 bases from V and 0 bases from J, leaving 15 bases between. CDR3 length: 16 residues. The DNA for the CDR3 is TGCGCCAGCAGCCTAAGAATGGCAGTAACTAACTATGGCTACACCTTC. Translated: CASSLRMAVTNYGYTF.

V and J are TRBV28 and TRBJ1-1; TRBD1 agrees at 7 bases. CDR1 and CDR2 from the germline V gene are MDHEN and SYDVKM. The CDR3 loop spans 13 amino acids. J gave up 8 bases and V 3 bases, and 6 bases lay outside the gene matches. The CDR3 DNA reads TGTGCCAGCAGTTTTCCTGGGACAGCAGAAGCTTTCTTT. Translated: CASSFPGTAEAFF.

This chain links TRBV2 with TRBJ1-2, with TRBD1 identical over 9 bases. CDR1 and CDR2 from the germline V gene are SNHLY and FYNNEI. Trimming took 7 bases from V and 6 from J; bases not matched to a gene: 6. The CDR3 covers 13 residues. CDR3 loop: CASTGTGFDGYTF. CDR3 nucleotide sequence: TGTGCCAGCACCGGGACAGGGTTTGATGGCTACACCTTC.

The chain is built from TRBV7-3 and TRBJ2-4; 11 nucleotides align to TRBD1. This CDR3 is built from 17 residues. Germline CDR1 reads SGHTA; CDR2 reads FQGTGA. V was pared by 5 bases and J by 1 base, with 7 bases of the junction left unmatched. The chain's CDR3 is CASSPGQGAGAKNIQYF. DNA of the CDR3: TGTGCCAGCAGCCCCGGACAGGGGGCTGGGGCCAAAAACATTCAGTACTTC.

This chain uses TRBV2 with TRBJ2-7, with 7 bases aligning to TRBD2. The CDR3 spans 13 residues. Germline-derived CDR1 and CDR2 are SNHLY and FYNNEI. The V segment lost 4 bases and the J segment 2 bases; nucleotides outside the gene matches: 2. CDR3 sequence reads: CASSGEGTYEQYF. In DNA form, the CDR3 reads TGTGCCAGCAGTGGGGAGGGTACCTACGAGCAGTACTTC.